A selection of T cell receptor beta chains follows, all from one sample in a study of CD4+ T cells in melanoma. TCRdb's table, derived via immunoSEQ multiplex PCR, lists solely in-frame clones and lacks some. Here the sample spans about 21,000 clones, over 75% being singletons. The source material was cells from a culture (not recorded whether cultured in vitro). The source of these receptors is a human donor with melanoma. Both conserved end residues are part of each CDR3. D genes are given only for firm matches. The listing skips clone size in some rows; elsewhere it reads once, few, many or a size class.

clone_size: -; v_call: TRBV2; d_call: -; j_call: TRBJ1-2; cdr3_aa: CACSATQTYGYTF; cdr3_nt: TGTGCCTGCAGTGCCACACAAACCTATGGCTACACCTTC
clone_size: -; v_call: TRBV7-3; d_call: -; j_call: TRBJ2-2; cdr3_aa: CASSPTSITGELFF; cdr3_nt: TGTGCCAGCAGCCCTACCAGTATCACCGGGGAGCTGTTTTTT
clone_size: -; v_call: TRBV2; d_call: TRBD1; j_call: TRBJ2-5; cdr3_aa: CASSEVVRGRGQETQYF; cdr3_nt: TGTGCCAGCAGTGAAGTGGTAAGGGGGCGAGGTCAAGAGACCCAGTACTTC
clone_size: -; v_call: TRBV4-1; d_call: TRBD1; j_call: TRBJ2-7; cdr3_aa: CASSRILTGLYEQYF; cdr3_nt: TGCGCCAGCAGCCGAATATTGACAGGGTTATACGAGCAGTACTTC
clone_size: once; v_call: TRBV9; d_call: -; j_call: TRBJ1-1; cdr3_aa: CASSVVIRGEAFF; cdr3_nt: TGTGCCAGCAGCGTAGTTATTCGAGGGGAAGCTTTCTTT
clone_size: -; v_call: TRBV29-1; d_call: -; j_call: TRBJ1-1; cdr3_aa: CSVTRDQHTEAFF; cdr3_nt: TGCAGCGTTACCCGGGACCAACACACTGAAGCTTTCTTT
clone_size: few; v_call: TRBV9; d_call: TRBD1; j_call: TRBJ1-4; cdr3_aa: CASSVGQGMPTNEKLFF; cdr3_nt: TGTGCCAGCAGCGTTGGACAGGGAATGCCAACTAATGAAAAACTGTTTTTT
clone_size: -; v_call: TRBV29-1; d_call: -; j_call: TRBJ2-1; cdr3_aa: CSVKNRAASYNEQFF; cdr3_nt: TGCAGCGTCAAAAACAGGGCCGCCTCCTACAATGAGCAGTTCTTC
clone_size: -; v_call: TRBV7-3; d_call: TRBD2; j_call: TRBJ2-1; cdr3_aa: CASSSGSSGPYNEQFF; cdr3_nt: TGTGCCAGCAGCTCCGGGTCTAGCGGGCCTTACAATGAGCAGTTCTTC
clone_size: -; v_call: TRBV10-2; d_call: -; j_call: TRBJ1-6; cdr3_aa: CASSESNRSPLHF; cdr3_nt: TGCGCCAGCAGTGAGTCGAACAGGTCACCCCTCCACTTT
clone_size: -; v_call: TRBV30; d_call: TRBD1; j_call: TRBJ1-5; cdr3_aa: CAWSVRGQVGQPQHF; cdr3_nt: TGTGCCTGGAGTGTACGTGGACAGGTAGGCCAGCCCCAGCATTTT
clone_size: -; v_call: TRBV6-6; d_call: TRBD1; j_call: TRBJ1-2; cdr3_aa: CASTRQGGGYTF; cdr3_nt: TGTGCCAGCACGCGACAGGGAGGTGGCTACACCTTC
clone_size: -; v_call: TRBV5-8; d_call: -; j_call: TRBJ1-1; cdr3_aa: CASTLRGLGTEAFF; cdr3_nt: TGTGCCAGCACCTTGCGGGGGTTGGGCACTGAAGCTTTCTTT
clone_size: -; v_call: TRBV6-5; d_call: -; j_call: TRBJ1-2; cdr3_aa: CASTYQGTVNYGYTF; cdr3_nt: TGTGCCAGCACCTACCAAGGGACGGTGAACTATGGCTACACCTTC
clone_size: -; v_call: TRBV6-6; d_call: TRBD1; j_call: TRBJ1-5; cdr3_aa: CASRNTGQGGYQPQHF; cdr3_nt: TGTGCCAGCAGGAACACGGGACAGGGAGGGTATCAGCCCCAGCATTTT
clone_size: -; v_call: TRBV14; d_call: -; j_call: TRBJ2-3; cdr3_aa: CASSGQTGLPSTDTQYF; cdr3_nt: TGTGCCAGCAGCGGACAGACAGGCCTCCCTAGCACAGATACGCAGTATTTT
clone_size: few; v_call: TRBV4-1; d_call: -; j_call: TRBJ2-3; cdr3_aa: CASSLRTTDTQYF; cdr3_nt: TGCGCCAGCAGCCTCCGGACCACAGATACGCAGTATTTT
clone_size: -; v_call: TRBV7-9; d_call: TRBD2; j_call: TRBJ2-6; cdr3_aa: CASSTLGRDREAGANVLTF; cdr3_nt: TGTGCCAGCAGCACACTGGGCCGGGACCGGGAGGCTGGGGCCAACGTCCTGACTTTC
clone_size: -; v_call: TRBV28; d_call: -; j_call: TRBJ1-2; cdr3_aa: CASSGMQGIIF; cdr3_nt: TGTGCCAGCAGTGGAATGCAGGGGATCATCTTC
clone_size: -; v_call: TRBV4-1; d_call: -; j_call: TRBJ2-5; cdr3_aa: CASSPLGGGKETQYF; cdr3_nt: TGCGCCAGCAGCCCCCTTGGGGGGGGCAAAGAGACCCAGTACTTC
clone_size: -; v_call: TRBV9; d_call: -; j_call: TRBJ1-2; cdr3_aa: CASSVGRFGSYGYTF; cdr3_nt: TGTGCCAGCAGCGTAGGACGGTTCGGGAGCTATGGCTACACCTTC
clone_size: -; v_call: TRBV21-1; d_call: -; j_call: TRBJ2-7; cdr3_aa: CASSWDRGTPHSYEQYF; cdr3_nt: TGTGCCAGCAGCTGGGACAGGGGTACCCCACACTCCTACGAGCAGTACTTC
clone_size: -; v_call: TRBV5-1; d_call: TRBD1; j_call: TRBJ1-1; cdr3_aa: CASSPQGMRTEAFF; cdr3_nt: TGCGCCAGCAGCCCACAGGGGATGAGGACTGAAGCTTTCTTT
clone_size: -; v_call: TRBV7-9; d_call: -; j_call: TRBJ1-2; cdr3_aa: CASSLAVGVRGYGYTF; cdr3_nt: TGTGCCAGCAGCTTAGCGGTGGGAGTTCGGGGCTATGGCTACACCTTC
clone_size: once; v_call: TRBV6-5; d_call: TRBD1; j_call: TRBJ1-2; cdr3_aa: CASTGTADYGYTF; cdr3_nt: TGTGCCAGCACCGGGACAGCCGACTATGGCTACACCTTC
clone_size: medium-sized; v_call: TRBV7-9; d_call: -; j_call: TRBJ1-6; cdr3_aa: CASSLGGARNSPLHF; cdr3_nt: TGTGCCAGCAGCTTAGGGGGCGCCCGTAATTCACCCCTCCACTTT
clone_size: -; v_call: TRBV7-6; d_call: -; j_call: TRBJ2-7; cdr3_aa: CASSRSTASSIEQYF; cdr3_nt: TGTGCCAGCAGCCGCTCGACAGCTAGCTCTATAGAGCAGTACTTC
clone_size: once; v_call: TRBV6-6; d_call: -; j_call: TRBJ1-6; cdr3_aa: CASSSNSPLHF; cdr3_nt: TGTGCCAGCAGTAGTAATTCACCCCTCCACTTT
clone_size: -; v_call: TRBV9; d_call: TRBD1; j_call: TRBJ1-2; cdr3_aa: CASSATPGQGARGYTF; cdr3_nt: TGTGCCAGCAGCGCGACCCCGGGACAGGGGGCTCGTGGCTACACCTTC
clone_size: -; v_call: TRBV4-2; d_call: TRBD2; j_call: TRBJ2-1; cdr3_aa: CASSQRGLAEMNEQFF; cdr3_nt: TGTGCCAGCAGCCAGCGGGGACTAGCGGAAATGAATGAGCAGTTCTTC
clone_size: -; v_call: TRBV6-1; d_call: -; j_call: TRBJ2-2; cdr3_aa: CASSEVGGGELFF; cdr3_nt: TGTGCCAGCAGTGAAGTGGGGGGCGGGGAGCTGTTTTTT
clone_size: -; v_call: TRBV30; d_call: -; j_call: TRBJ1-4; cdr3_aa: CAWSTFRESNEKLFF; cdr3_nt: TGTGCCTGGTCTACTTTCCGGGAATCCAATGAAAAACTGTTTTTT
clone_size: -; v_call: TRBV19; d_call: -; j_call: TRBJ2-3; cdr3_aa: CASRARGPDTQYF; cdr3_nt: TGTGCCAGTAGGGCGCGGGGGCCAGATACGCAGTATTTT
clone_size: -; v_call: TRBV10-3; d_call: TRBD1; j_call: TRBJ1-2; cdr3_aa: CAISESEGGGVSGYTF; cdr3_nt: TGTGCCATCAGTGAGTCAGAAGGAGGGGGCGTTTCTGGCTACACCTTC
clone_size: -; v_call: TRBV18; d_call: -; j_call: TRBJ2-3; cdr3_aa: CASSPSALITDTQYF; cdr3_nt: TGTGCCAGCTCACCTAGCGCCCTAATCACAGATACGCAGTATTTT
clone_size: few; v_call: TRBV15; d_call: -; j_call: TRBJ2-3; cdr3_aa: CATSGGGFRTDTQYF; cdr3_nt: TGTGCCACCAGCGGGGGCGGATTCCGCACAGATACGCAGTATTTT
clone_size: -; v_call: TRBV2; d_call: -; j_call: TRBJ2-7; cdr3_aa: CASRLQPSSYEQYF; cdr3_nt: TGTGCCAGCCGCCTACAACCGAGCTCCTACGAGCAGTACTTC
clone_size: -; v_call: TRBV15; d_call: TRBD1; j_call: TRBJ2-7; cdr3_aa: CATSRAAVGTGGSYEQYF; cdr3_nt: TGTGCCACCAGCAGAGCCGCCGTCGGGACAGGGGGCTCCTACGAGCAGTACTTC
clone_size: -; v_call: TRBV2; d_call: TRBD2; j_call: TRBJ2-5; cdr3_aa: CASALAEETQYF; cdr3_nt: TGTGCCAGCGCGCTAGCGGAAGAGACCCAGTACTTC
clone_size: -; v_call: TRBV18; d_call: -; j_call: TRBJ1-1; cdr3_aa: CASSPAVGGGNTEAFF; cdr3_nt: TGTGCCAGCTCACCAGCGGTCGGGGGTGGGAACACTGAAGCTTTCTTT
clone_size: -; v_call: TRBV11-1; d_call: -; j_call: TRBJ2-7; cdr3_aa: CASSLFSGGYEQYF; cdr3_nt: TGTGCCAGCAGCTTATTTAGCGGCGGCTACGAGCAGTACTTC
clone_size: -; v_call: TRBV13; d_call: TRBD2; j_call: TRBJ2-5; cdr3_aa: CASSLRSGGEETQYF; cdr3_nt: TGTGCCAGCAGCTTACGAAGCGGGGGGGAAGAGACCCAGTACTTC
clone_size: few; v_call: TRBV5-1; d_call: -; j_call: TRBJ2-2; cdr3_aa: CASRSRGDTGELFF; cdr3_nt: TGCGCCAGCAGGAGCAGGGGTGACACCGGGGAGCTGTTTTTT
clone_size: -; v_call: TRBV29-1; d_call: -; j_call: TRBJ1-2; cdr3_aa: CSVEFTLGPSSGYGYTF; cdr3_nt: TGCAGCGTTGAGTTCACTTTGGGCCCTTCGAGCGGCTATGGCTACACCTTC
clone_size: -; v_call: TRBV6-1; d_call: -; j_call: TRBJ1-4; cdr3_aa: CASRGLEGLNEKLFF; cdr3_nt: TGTGCCAGCAGGGGACTAGAGGGACTTAATGAAAAACTGTTTTTT